What follows is one T cell receptor beta chain and its context. This clone has more than one count but fewer than ten. Which antigen it targets is not known. Base qualities are not recorded, but no much larger clone differs from it by a single base. The record originates from a study of cytomegalovirus exposure and HLA in healthy donors listed by TCRdb under 2017. Study-wide context: An earlier analysis of a few hundred of the donors reported 276 Gb of sequence data and roughly 120 million unique TCR beta sequences obtained from about 200 million T cells. Along with the roughly 670-subject first cohort, a separate validation cohort of over a hundred different subjects was used. An earlier analysis of several hundred of the donors used high-throughput TCR beta sequencing to judge whether each TCR beta V gene segment behaved as functional or pseudogenic. Among several hundred genotyped donors of the cohort, an average of around 250,000 unique TCR beta nucleotide sequences was sequenced per donor, of which approximately 19% were non-productive. High-throughput TCR immunosequencing, statistical association of individual TCRs with disease status, and machine learning were combined to predict cytomegalovirus infection status. The later analysis used no new phenotypic data to find candidate immune exposures, relying instead on TCR beta sequences and their occurrence across donors. Donor age, sex, ethnicity and CMV serostatus were compiled alongside the repertoire data. HLA typing included class I and class II loci at four-digit resolution. Of the approximately 400 genotyped donors, 65% to 90% were placed in the genetic ancestry cluster associated with self-reported Caucasian donors. The study profiled the T cell repertoires of hundreds of subjects by immunosequencing and related them to cytomegalovirus serostatus. A later analysis re-examined previously published TCR beta repertoires from hundreds of donors and added high-resolution HLA genotyping to investigate patterns of TCR occurrence. All discovery cohort repertoires had been generated using a single sequencing platform. Typing coverage differed by locus: A, B, C, DRB1 and DQB1 were typed in about 620-630 donors, DQA1 in about 500, DPA1 in some 600, and DPB1 in just under 480. The aim of the study was to test whether cataloging public T cell receptors could identify signatures of past pathogen exposure. Roughly 300 gigabases of sequencing data and approximately 92 million unique TCR sequences made up an early release that covered some 640 HLA-typed donors. Four or five DR-DQ haplotypes were handled as single units for association and clustering because linkage in the cohort was strong. Genome-wide SNP genotypes for about 65% of the 666 donors were used in a later genetic analysis, which treated that subset as a discovery cohort. Study-wide conclusions, independent of this receptor: Broadly in line with IMGT annotations, most TCR beta V segments showed up in productive rearrangements about 90% or about 30% of the time in an earlier analysis of under 700 of the donors. The classifier was reported to diagnose cytomegalovirus status with high specificity and sensitivity in both the original cohort and the validation cohort. In a later genetic analysis, fewer N-insertions in productive TCRs were reported among donors in an Asian-associated ancestry cluster than the roughly 670-donor mean. According to a later analysis, parvovirus B19, influenza, CMV and Epstein-Barr virus appeared linked to several top co-occurrence clusters. Linkage disequilibrium might explain the correlated functional status among segregating V segments, but an unknown experimental factor could not be ruled out. Specific HLA alleles were associated with 15,000 to 20,000 TCR beta sequences at a false discovery rate of 0.05 in a later analysis. In this cohort, only TCR beta chains were sequenced, and detectable features were limited by the absence of alpha or paired-chain data. Most CMV-associated TCR beta chains appeared to be HLA-restricted in a later analysis, and the HLA associations seemed to be driven largely by CMV exposure. According to the authors, the approach could potentially be generalized to other disease states and immunological phenotypes. While some public TCRs were present in many individuals, most TCR sequences turned up only very rarely across donors. A few of the identified cytomegalovirus-associated TCR beta chains were confirmed in vitro to be specific for cytomegalovirus antigens. A group of highly shared sequence variants was considered likely to be a technical artifact of the sequencing pipeline. A later analysis found that TCR association rates varied across HLA loci, with DRB1 alleles showing the most associated TCRs and HLA-C alleles the fewest. The earlier analysis of fewer than 750 of the donors excluded some 15 rarely observed V segments, including chromosome 9 orphons, because counts were too low. Because the 87-base-pair reads could not distinguish some IMGT-functional V segments, including TRBV6-2 and TRBV6-3, those segments were excluded. Because HLA typing was unavailable for some donors at each locus, only the typed subset was used in association tests. The study listed 150 to 200 TCR beta chains as associated with cytomegalovirus. In a later analysis, HLA-associated TCR beta chains showed more clonal expansion and lower generation probabilities than non-associated chains that were equally common. Assigning TCR associations to individual alleles was difficult when HLA alleles, especially DR and DQ, strongly co-occurred. An association between a missense DCLRE1C variant and V-gene and J-gene trimming of TCR beta chains was found in a later genetic analysis and replicated in an independent cohort. CMV serostatus was the only immune exposure information available for the cohort. Sequencing depth was assumed to be roughly uniform across donors in the presence/absence analyses, though that assumption may not hold. A further reported finding was that TCR beta sequences accurately predicted the HLA-A and HLA-B alleles for most subjects in the first cohort.

The CDR3 sequence holds 14 residues, the cysteine and phenylalanine included. Solely the CDR3 DNA is kept, with 42 bases framed from the first base. V is reduced by 3 bases and J by 3 bases, leaving a spacing of 12 bases between them. For CDR1 and CDR2, the germline V gene lists SGHRS and YFSETQ. Library preparation employed the immunoSEQ multiplex PCR assay. For the multiplex PCR, a mixture combining 60 forward primers for TCR Vbeta segments and 13 reverse primers for TCR Jbeta segments was used. The CDR3 region of rearranged TCR beta genes was amplified from genomic DNA with a multiplex PCR assay. Amplified TCR beta libraries were sequenced as 87-base-pair reads on the Illumina HiSeq System. On the study's bioinformatics: Across the 670 or so repertoires, a later analysis counted approximately 75 million unique TCR beta chains, some 11 million of which were shared by at least two donors. A nearest-neighbor algorithm error-corrected the raw reads and collapsed the reads into unique sequences, merging closely related sequences to remove PCR and sequencing errors. CDR3 sequences were aligned to IMGT reference sequences to assign V, D and J gene segments. Each retained sequence needed at least a six-nucleotide match to both a V gene segment and a J gene segment. Rearrangements were called productive when the CDR3 lacked stop codons and stayed in frame with V and J; all others were non-productive. Following IMGT convention, CDR3 was defined as the stretch from the second conserved V-encoded cysteine up to the conserved J-encoded phenylalanine. Sequences without an unambiguous match to a single V gene segment were excluded from the earlier analysis of 587 of the donors. An earlier analysis of several hundred of the donors called V segments functional above 56.7% productive rearrangements and segregating when the between-donor standard deviation exceeded 5%. A statistical classification framework was built to diagnose cytomegalovirus status from the catalog of TCR beta chain sequences. In a later analysis, V and J genes were assigned by comparing TCR nucleotide sequences against IMGT/GENE-DB human TR gene sequences. The TCRdist pipeline was used in a later analysis to assign CDR3 sequences and most-parsimonious VDJ recombination scenarios. In a later analysis, each TCR beta chain was defined by its CDR3 amino acid sequence together with its V-gene family, and reads lacking a unique V-gene family were excluded. To address suspected cross-contamination and a sequencing artifact, a later analysis removed some 620 highly shared, low-generation-probability nucleotide sequences. A later analysis calculated a clonal expansion index for each public chain from normalized within-repertoire ranks of inferred template counts. A later analysis computed generation probabilities with a VDJ recombination model fitted to out-of-frame rearrangements, and checked the results against IGoR. Hypergeometric tests were used in a later analysis to score TCR-TCR, TCR-HLA and TCR-CMV co-occurrence, with a repertoire-size bias correction applied to the TCR pairs. A later analysis estimated false discovery rates by permuting HLA or CMV assignments 20 times. In a later analysis, co-occurring TCRs were grouped using DBSCAN, and TCRdist sequence similarity was added for clustering within HLA-allele-positive subsets. Repertoires with fewer than 30,000 or more than 120,000 public chains were left out of co-occurrence clustering, as were roughly five repertoires with anomalous nucleotide sharing. In TCRdb, the immuneACCESS table is reduced to in-frame sequences with V and J assigned. These tables do not hold every clone; where another copy was compared, an unresolved V gene accounts for under half, and the others remain unexplained. Clone size and the V and J calls come from that table; the DNA yielded D and trimming. This sample is represented by more than 140,000 clones; around 66% of them were singletons. The ten top clones hold under 3% of the sample.

The cohort was made up of roughly 670 healthy bone marrow donors. At the time of sampling, every cohort member was nominally healthy, though immune exposures that went unrecorded were likely present. The donor was CMV seropositive and was included in the group of 270 or so seropositive cohort members. A peripheral blood sample was collected from each donor, and TCR beta sequencing was performed on peripheral blood mononuclear cells. The Qiagen DNeasy Blood Extraction Kit was used to extract genomic DNA from the blood cell samples. The sequence came from a woman younger than 45 in good health and CMV-seropositive. The chain was built from TRBV5-1 and TRBJ1-1, and perhaps TRBD1 as D gene, on 5 matching bases. The source material was PBMCs. Here the CDR3 is given as CASSSDKIYTEAFF. The sequence in DNA is TGCGCCAGCAGCTCGGACAAGATTTACACTGAAGCTTTCTTT.